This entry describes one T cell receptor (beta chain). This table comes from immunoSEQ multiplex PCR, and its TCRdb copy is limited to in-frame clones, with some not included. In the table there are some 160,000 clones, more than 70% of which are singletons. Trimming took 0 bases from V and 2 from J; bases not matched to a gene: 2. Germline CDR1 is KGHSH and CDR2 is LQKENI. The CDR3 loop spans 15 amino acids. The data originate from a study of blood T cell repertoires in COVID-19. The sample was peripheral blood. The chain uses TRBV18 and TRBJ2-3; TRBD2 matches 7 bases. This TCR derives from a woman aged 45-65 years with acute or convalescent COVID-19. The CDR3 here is CASSPPGRATDTQYF. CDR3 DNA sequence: TGTGCCAGCTCACCACCGGGGAGGGCCACAGATACGCAGTATTTT.